Below are 18 T cell receptor beta chains sequenced from a single sample in a study of blood T cell repertoires in COVID-19. Assay: immunoSEQ multiplex PCR; the TCRdb copy retains only in-frame clones and omits some. This sample yields 150,000 or so clones, of which over 80% are seen a single time; roughly 5.7% belongs to the top ten. Sequenced: PBMCs or T cells enriched from blood (not recorded which). All receptors derive from a woman aged 50 to 65 who had been exposed to COVID-19.

About this clone: At one of its ends the junction is not consistent with the germline gene, which may arise from a read error. V usage is TRBV7-2 and J usage is TRBJ2-7, with TRBD2 matching 9 bases. In germline, CDR1 is SGHTA, CDR2 FQGNSA. CDR3 length equals 14 residues. As DNA, the CDR3 is TGTGCCAGCAGCTCCGGGACTAGCTCCTCCGAGCAGTACTTC. This codes for CASSSGTSSSEQYF. Using reference TRBV7-2 and TRBJ2-7 for the parts outside the CDR3, the full variable domain is GAGVSQSPSNKVTEKGKDVELRCDPISGHTALYWYRQSLGQGLEFLIYFQGNSAPDKSGLPSDRFSAERTGGSVSTLTIQRTQQEDSAVYLCASSSGTSSSEQYFGPGTRLTVT.

This clone was seen only once. This chain links TRBV2 with TRBJ1-1; 7 positions match TRBD1. The CDR3 is 14 residues long. Germline loops: CDR1 SNHLY, CDR2 FYNNEI. After removal of 4 bases from V and 4 bases from J, the junction contained 6 bases not matched to a gene. CDR3 in DNA: TGTGCCAGCAGTGTGAAGGGGGCGGCCACTGAAGCTTTCTTT. Its protein product is CASSVKGAATEAFF.

The chain couples TRBV21-1 to TRBJ1-1; the table names TRBD1, a call not compared with the DNA. TRBV21-1 is a known pseudogene. CDR3 length equals 14 residues. CDR3 region: CASSRQGVNTEAFF. The CDR3 coding sequence is TGTGCCAGCAGCCGACAGGGTGTGAACACTGAAGCTTTCTTT.

This clone was observed a single time. The genes are TRBV25-1 and TRBJ2-7, with D possibly TRBD2 on 5 matching bases. The ends were cut back, 4 bases at V and 9 bases at J, with 13 bases in the middle. Looked up from germline, CDR1 is MGHDK and CDR2 is SYGVNS. This CDR3 is built from 12 residues. The CDR3 bases are TGTGCCAGCAGTGCTGCGGGTTTCGGGCAGTACTTC. Translating gives CASSAAGFGQYF.

The genes are TRBV21-1 and TRBJ1-4; TRBD1, the D gene given by the table, was not confirmed from the DNA. TRBV21-1 is recorded as a pseudogene. The CDR3 sequence is 16 residues long. CDR3 DNA sequence: TGTGCCAGCGCGGCCGGGACAGCCGCAACTAATGAAAAACTGTTTTTT. Protein: CASAAGTAATNEKLFF.

V usage is TRBV12-3 or TRBV12-4 and J usage is TRBJ1-4; D gene unclear. CDR3 size: 13 residues. With 7 bases removed from V and 8 bases from J, the gap between germline ends came to 14 bases. The CDR3 coding sequence is TGTGCCAGCACTATACGGGGTGGCGAAAAACTGTTTTTT. It encodes CASTIRGGEKLFF.

With regard to this clone: One end of the junction fails to match germline, which may point to a read error. The chain is built from TRBV29-1 and TRBJ1-3; TRBD1 is a possible D gene (5 bases). This CDR3 has 14 amino acids. Looked up from germline, CDR1 is SQVTM and CDR2 is ANQGSEA. CDR3 region: CSVEGPGSGDTIYF. Written as DNA, the CDR3 is TGCAGCGTTGAGGGGCCAGGCTCTGGAGACACCATATATTTT.

In its sample, this clone was seen a few times. This sequence joins TRBV6-1 and TRBJ2-7, with 8 positions matching TRBD1. Germline V CDR1 and CDR2: MNHNS, SASEGT. The CDR3 totals 16 residues. V trimming: 2 bases; J trimming: 6 bases; junction bases outside the gene matches: 12. CDR3 bases: TGTGCCAGCAGTGAACCCACACCAGGACAGGGAGGCGAGCAGTACTTC. As protein: CASSEPTPGQGGEQYF.

J is TRBJ2-7 and V is TRBV2; maybe TRBD2 (5 bases). The germline gives CDR1 SNHLY, CDR2 FYNNEI. Trimming removed 3 bases at V and 7 bases at J, with 16 bases between. There are 14 residues in the CDR3. The CDR3: CASSELAPPGEQYF. CDR3 sequence (DNA): TGTGCCAGCAGTGAGCTAGCACCCCCTGGGGAGCAGTACTTC.

The chain employs TRBV6-5 and TRBJ2-1; D is perhaps TRBD1 (5 bases). CDR1 is MNHEY and CDR2 is SVGAGI in the germline V gene. Trimming removed 6 bases at V and 10 bases at J, with 10 bases between. The CDR3 is 11 amino acids. CDR3 amino acids: CASSQGREQFF. CDR3 DNA: TGTGCCAGCAGCCAGGGAAGGGAGCAGTTCTTC.

This rearrangement joins TRBV19 to TRBJ1-1; 7 positions match TRBD1. The CDR3 totals 14 residues. The trim removed 5 bases at V and 2 bases at J, leaving 5 bases unmatched. CDR1 is LNHDA and CDR2 is SQIVND in the germline V gene (reference sequence). CDR3 sequence reads: CASSEGAFNTEAFF. CDR3 bases: TGTGCCAGTAGTGAGGGGGCCTTCAACACTGAAGCTTTCTTT. Filled out from reference TRBV19 and TRBJ1-1, the complete variable domain reads DGGITQSPKYLFRKEGQNVTLSCEQNLNHDAMYWYRQDPGQGLRLIYYSQIVNDFQKGDIAEGYSVSREKKESFPLTVTSAQKNPTAFYLCASSEGAFNTEAFFGQGTRLTVV.

The genes are TRBV14 and TRBJ1-1; D might be TRBD1 (6 bases). The V gene lost 5 bases and the J gene lost 2 bases, with 9 bases spanning the gap. The CDR3 has 13 residues. Germline V gives CDR1 SGHDN, CDR2 FVKESK. CDR3 bases: TGTGCCAGCAGCGTTGGGGGCAACACTGAAGCTTTCTTT. It translates to CASSVGGNTEAFF.

This clone was observed a single time. This chain links TRBV12-3 or TRBV12-4 with TRBJ2-1; D call uncertain. V shed 5 bases and J shed 3 bases, with 5 bases lying between them. This CDR3 spans 12 amino acids. CDR3 protein: CASSTDYNEQFF. In DNA, the CDR3 is TGTGCCAGCAGTACTGACTACAATGAGCAGTTCTTC.

This clone was detected once. This chain connects TRBV29-1 to TRBJ2-5; D possibly corresponds to TRBD2 (6 bases). The germline V gene has CDR1 SQVTM and CDR2 ANQGSEA. CDR3 length: 12 amino acids. CDR3 loop: CAQEGRGETQYF. The CDR3 coding sequence is TGCGCCCAGGAGGGCCGTGGTGAGACCCAGTACTTC.

This sequence joins TRBV6-4 and TRBJ1-1; unclear D gene. Germline values: CDR1 MRHNA, CDR2 SNTAGT. The CDR3 is made up of 15 amino acids. With 6 bases removed from V and 3 bases from J, the gap between germline ends came to 17 bases. The CDR3 loop reads CASSQTIGRDTEAFF. The CDR3 coding sequence is TGTGCCAGCAGCCAGACAATAGGGCGGGACACTGAAGCTTTCTTT.

This clone has a handful of counts. The chain combines TRBV7-9 with TRBJ1-4, with 8 bases that match TRBD1. Looked up from germline, CDR1 is SEHNR and CDR2 is FQNEAQ (reference sequence). Trimming took 1 base from V and 6 from J; bases not matched to a gene: 1. The CDR3 spans 14 residues. The CDR3 sequence is CASSLGTGHEKLFF. In DNA, the CDR3 is TGTGCCAGCAGCTTAGGGACAGGGCATGAAAAACTGTTTTTT.

The chain couples TRBV5-4 to TRBJ2-1; TRBD2 agrees at 11 bases. This CDR3 spans 17 amino acids. The V and J ends lost 4 bases and 8 bases, in that order; junction bases with no gene match: 14. The germline CDR1 and CDR2 sequences are SGHNT and YYREEE (reference sequence). The CDR3 region has the DNA TGTGCCAGCAGCAGAGGGGGACTAGCGGAAAGAATGGATGAGCAGTTCTTC. This encodes CASSRGGLAERMDEQFF.

V and J are TRBV29-1 and TRBJ2-7; no reliable D call. In germline, CDR1 is SQVTM, CDR2 ANQGSEA. The CDR3 covers 13 residues. With 1 base removed from V and 5 bases from J, the gap between germline ends came to 12 bases. CDR3 protein: CSVEAKTQDEQYF. The DNA of the CDR3 is TGCAGCGTTGAAGCAAAAACTCAGGACGAGCAGTACTTC.